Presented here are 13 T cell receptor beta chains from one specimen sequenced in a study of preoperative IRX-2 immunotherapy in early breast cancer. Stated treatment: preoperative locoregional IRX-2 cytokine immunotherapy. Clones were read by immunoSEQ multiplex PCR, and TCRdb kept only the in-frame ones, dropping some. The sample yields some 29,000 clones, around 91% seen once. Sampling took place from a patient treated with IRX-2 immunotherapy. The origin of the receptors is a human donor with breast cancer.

The DNA for the CDR3 is TGTGCCAGCAGCATGTTGGGACAGGGCCGTGGCTACACCTTC. This codes for CASSMLGQGRGYTF. The chain links TRBV6-5 to TRBJ1-2; 9 nucleotides line up with TRBD1. V lost 6 bases to trimming and J lost 7 bases; unmatched junction nucleotides: 9. This CDR3 spans 14 amino acids. Germline CDR1 reads MNHEY; CDR2 reads SVGAGI.

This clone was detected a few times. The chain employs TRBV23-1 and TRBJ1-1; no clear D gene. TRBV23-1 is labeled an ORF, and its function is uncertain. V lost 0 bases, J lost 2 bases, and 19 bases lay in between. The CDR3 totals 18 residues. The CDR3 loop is CASSQSATDPEENTEAFF. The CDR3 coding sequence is TGCGCCAGCAGTCAATCGGCGACCGACCCGGAGGAAAACACTGAAGCTTTCTTT.

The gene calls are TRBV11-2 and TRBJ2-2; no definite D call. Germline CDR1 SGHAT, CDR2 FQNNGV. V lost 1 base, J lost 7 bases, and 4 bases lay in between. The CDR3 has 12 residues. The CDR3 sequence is CASSLGVGELFF. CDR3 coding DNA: TGTGCCAGCAGCTTAGGGGTCGGGGAGCTGTTTTTT.

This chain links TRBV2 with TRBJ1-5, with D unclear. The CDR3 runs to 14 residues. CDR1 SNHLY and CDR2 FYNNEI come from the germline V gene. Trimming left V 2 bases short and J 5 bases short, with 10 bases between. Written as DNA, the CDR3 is TGTGCCAGCAGTGAAACAAGGGCCGATCAGCCCCAGCATTTT. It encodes CASSETRADQPQHF. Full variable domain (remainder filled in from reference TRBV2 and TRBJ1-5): EPEVTQTPSHQVTQMGQEVILRCVPISNHLYFYWYRQILGQKVEFLVSFYNNEISEKSEIFDDQFSVERPDGSNFTLKIRSTKLEDSAMYFCASSETRADQPQHFGDGTRLSIL.

Here the CDR3 DNA reads TGTGCCAGCAGCCCCTGGACACCTCCAGATACGCAGTATTTT. It yields the protein CASSPWTPPDTQYF. This chain links TRBV7-8 with TRBJ2-3; possible D gene TRBD1, 5 bases. The ends were cut back, 5 bases at V and 4 bases at J, with 13 bases in the middle. Germline CDR1 SGHVS, CDR2 FQNEAQ. The CDR3 extends over 14 amino acids.

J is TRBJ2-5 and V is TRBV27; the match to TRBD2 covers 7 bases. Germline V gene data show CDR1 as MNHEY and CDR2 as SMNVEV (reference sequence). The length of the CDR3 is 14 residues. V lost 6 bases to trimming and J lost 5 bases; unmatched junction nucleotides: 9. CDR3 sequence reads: CASSLREGDETQYF. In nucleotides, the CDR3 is TGTGCCAGCAGCTTGAGGGAGGGTGATGAGACCCAGTACTTC.

This chain's CDR3 is CASSTGQGTNEKLFF. In DNA, the CDR3 is TGCGCCAGCAGCACCGGACAGGGAACTAATGAAAAACTGTTTTTT. This sequence joins TRBV5-1 and TRBJ1-4, with 8 bases aligning to TRBD1. Germline V lookup: CDR1 SGHRS, CDR2 YFSETQ. The CDR3 length is 15 residues. Trimming took 4 bases from V and 1 from J; bases not matched to a gene: 3.

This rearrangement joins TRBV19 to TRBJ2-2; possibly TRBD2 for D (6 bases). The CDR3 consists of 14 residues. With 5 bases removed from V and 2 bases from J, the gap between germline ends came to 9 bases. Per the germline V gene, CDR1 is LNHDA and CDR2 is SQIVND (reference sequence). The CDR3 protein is CASSAGPNTGELFF. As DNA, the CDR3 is TGTGCCAGTAGTGCGGGACCTAACACCGGGGAGCTGTTTTTT.

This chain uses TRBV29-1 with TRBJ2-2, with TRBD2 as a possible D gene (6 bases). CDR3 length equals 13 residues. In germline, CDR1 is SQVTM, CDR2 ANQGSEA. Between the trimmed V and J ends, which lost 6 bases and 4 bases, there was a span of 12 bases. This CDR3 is CSVRPRGTGELFF. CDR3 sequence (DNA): TGCAGCGTCCGCCCGCGGGGCACCGGGGAGCTGTTTTTT.

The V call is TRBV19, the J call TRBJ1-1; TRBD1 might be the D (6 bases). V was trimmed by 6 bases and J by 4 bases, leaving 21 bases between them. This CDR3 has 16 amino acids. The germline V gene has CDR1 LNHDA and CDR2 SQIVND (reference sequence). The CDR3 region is CASRRRAGDRSTEAFF. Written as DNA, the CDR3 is TGTGCCAGTAGGCGGAGGGCAGGGGATAGGAGCACTGAAGCTTTCTTT.

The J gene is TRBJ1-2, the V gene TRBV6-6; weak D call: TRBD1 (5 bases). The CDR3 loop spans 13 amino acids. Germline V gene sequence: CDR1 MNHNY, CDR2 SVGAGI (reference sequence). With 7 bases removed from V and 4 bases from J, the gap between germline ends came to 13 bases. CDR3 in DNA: TGTGCCAGCAAGCCCGGACATGGCTATGGCTACACCTTC. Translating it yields CASKPGHGYGYTF.

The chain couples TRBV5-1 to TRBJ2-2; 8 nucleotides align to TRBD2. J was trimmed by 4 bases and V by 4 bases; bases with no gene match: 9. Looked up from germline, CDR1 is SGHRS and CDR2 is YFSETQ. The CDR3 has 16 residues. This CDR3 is CASSPEAGAVTGELFF. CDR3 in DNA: TGCGCCAGCAGCCCGGAAGCGGGAGCGGTCACCGGGGAGCTGTTTTTT.

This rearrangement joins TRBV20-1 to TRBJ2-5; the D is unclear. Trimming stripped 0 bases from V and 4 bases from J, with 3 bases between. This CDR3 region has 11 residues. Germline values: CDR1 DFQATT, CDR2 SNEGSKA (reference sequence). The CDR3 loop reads CSARESETQYF. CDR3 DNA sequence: TGCAGTGCTAGAGAATCAGAGACCCAGTACTTC.